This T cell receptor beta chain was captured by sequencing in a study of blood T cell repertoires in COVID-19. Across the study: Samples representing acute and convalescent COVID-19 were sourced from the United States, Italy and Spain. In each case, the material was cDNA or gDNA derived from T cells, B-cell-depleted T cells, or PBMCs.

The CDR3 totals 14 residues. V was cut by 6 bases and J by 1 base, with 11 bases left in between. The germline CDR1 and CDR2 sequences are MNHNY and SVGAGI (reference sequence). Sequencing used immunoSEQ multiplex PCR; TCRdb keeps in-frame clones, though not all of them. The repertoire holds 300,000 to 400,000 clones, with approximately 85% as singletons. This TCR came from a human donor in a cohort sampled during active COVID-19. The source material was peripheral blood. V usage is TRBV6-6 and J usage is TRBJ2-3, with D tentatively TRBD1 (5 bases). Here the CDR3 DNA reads TGTGCCAGCAGCTACCTGACAGGCACAGATACGCAGTATTTT. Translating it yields CASSYLTGTDTQYF.